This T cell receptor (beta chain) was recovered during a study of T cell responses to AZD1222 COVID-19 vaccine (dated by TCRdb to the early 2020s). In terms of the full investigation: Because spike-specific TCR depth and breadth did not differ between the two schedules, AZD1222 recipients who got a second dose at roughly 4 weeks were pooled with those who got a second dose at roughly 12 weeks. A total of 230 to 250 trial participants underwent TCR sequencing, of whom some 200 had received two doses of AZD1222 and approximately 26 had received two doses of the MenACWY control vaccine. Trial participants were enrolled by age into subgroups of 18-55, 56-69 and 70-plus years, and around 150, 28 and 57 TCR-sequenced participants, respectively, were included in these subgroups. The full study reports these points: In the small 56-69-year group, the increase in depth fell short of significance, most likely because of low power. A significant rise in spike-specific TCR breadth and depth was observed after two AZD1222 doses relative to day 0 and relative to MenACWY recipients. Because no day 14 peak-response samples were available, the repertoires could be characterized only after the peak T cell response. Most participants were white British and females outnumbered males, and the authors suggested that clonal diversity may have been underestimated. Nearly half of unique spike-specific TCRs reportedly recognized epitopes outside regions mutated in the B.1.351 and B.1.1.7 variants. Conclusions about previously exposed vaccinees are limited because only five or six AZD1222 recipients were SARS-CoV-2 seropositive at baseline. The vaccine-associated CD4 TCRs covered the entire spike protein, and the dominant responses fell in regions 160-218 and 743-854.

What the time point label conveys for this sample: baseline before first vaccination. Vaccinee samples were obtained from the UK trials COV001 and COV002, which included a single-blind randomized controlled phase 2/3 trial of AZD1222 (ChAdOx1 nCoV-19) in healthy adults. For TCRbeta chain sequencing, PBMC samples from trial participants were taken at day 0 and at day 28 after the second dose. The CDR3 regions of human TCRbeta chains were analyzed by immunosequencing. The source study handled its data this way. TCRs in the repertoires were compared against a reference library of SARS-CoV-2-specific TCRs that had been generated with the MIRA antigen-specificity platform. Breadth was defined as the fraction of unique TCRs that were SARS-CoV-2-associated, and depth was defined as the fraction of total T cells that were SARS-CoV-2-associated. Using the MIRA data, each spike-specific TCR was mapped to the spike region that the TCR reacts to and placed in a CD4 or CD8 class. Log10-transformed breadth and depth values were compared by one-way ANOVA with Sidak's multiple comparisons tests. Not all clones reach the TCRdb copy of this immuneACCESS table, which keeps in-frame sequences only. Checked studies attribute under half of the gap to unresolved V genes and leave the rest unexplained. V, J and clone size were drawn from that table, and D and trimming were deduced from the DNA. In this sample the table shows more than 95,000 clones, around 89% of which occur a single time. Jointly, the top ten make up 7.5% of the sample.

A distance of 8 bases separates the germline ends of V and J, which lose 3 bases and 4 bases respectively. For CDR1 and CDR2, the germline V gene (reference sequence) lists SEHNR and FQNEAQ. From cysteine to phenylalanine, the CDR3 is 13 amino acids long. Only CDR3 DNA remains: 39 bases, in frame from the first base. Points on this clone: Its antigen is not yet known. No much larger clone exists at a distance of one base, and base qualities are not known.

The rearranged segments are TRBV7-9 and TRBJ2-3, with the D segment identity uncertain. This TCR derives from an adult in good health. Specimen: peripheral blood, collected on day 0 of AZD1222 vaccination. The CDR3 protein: CASSLGFSDTQYF. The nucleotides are TGTGCCAGCAGCTTGGGCTTTTCAGATACGCAGTATTTT.